Shown below are 5 T cell receptor beta chains from a single sample sequenced in a study of CD8 T cells in Susac syndrome. RNA amounts of about 0.45 to 1 ug underwent reverse transcription with random hexamers. A single record per CDR3 protein comes from TCRdb applying MiXCR to the immunoSEQ multiplex PCR reads. The data contain 250,000 to 300,000 distinct CDR3 sequences, around 89% of them singletons. Sequencing used CD8+ T cells from PBMCs. The receptors originated from a human donor with multiple sclerosis.

This chain links TRBV3-1 with TRBJ2-1; 11 nucleotides agree with TRBD1. The germline V gene has CDR1 LGHDT and CDR2 YNNKEL (reference sequence). The CDR3 extends over 14 amino acids. V was pared by 4 bases and J by 7 bases, with 3 bases of the junction left unmatched. DNA for the CDR3: TGTGCCAGCAGCCGCGGGACAGGGGGGAATGAGCAGTTCTTC. Translation: CASSRGTGGNEQFF.

This clonotype showed up just a few times. The chain carries TRBV19 and TRBJ2-7; TRBD2 matches at 9 bases. CDR3 length equals 14 residues. Trimming cost V 6 bases and J 0 bases; bases outside gene matches: 3. Germline V gene data show CDR1 as LNHDA and CDR2 as SQIVND (reference sequence). The CDR3 reads CASSAGGASYEQYF. The CDR3 DNA sequence: TGTGCCAGTAGCGCGGGAGGGGCCTCCTACGAGCAGTACTTC.

J is TRBJ2-7 and V is TRBV23-1; 8 bases align to TRBD1. TRBV23-1 is identified as an open reading frame with a role that is uncertain. The CDR3 sequence is 16 residues long. V dropped 4 bases and J dropped 6; count of bases not matched to a gene: 14. The CDR3 protein is CASSPNPTGVNCEQYF. Written as DNA, the CDR3 is TGCGCCAGCAGTCCCAACCCGACAGGGGTTAATTGCGAGCAGTACTTC.

The J gene is TRBJ1-5, the V gene TRBV28; no reliable D call. CDR3 length: 14 amino acids. V was clipped by 3 bases and J by 5 bases, with 11 bases between them. CDR1 is MDHEN and CDR2 is SYDVKM in the germline V gene. CDR3 sequence: CASSFRRSDQPQHF. CDR3 nucleotide sequence: TGTGCCAGCAGTTTTAGGCGGTCGGATCAGCCCCAGCATTTT.

The genes are TRBV27 and TRBJ2-1, with D hard to call. V was trimmed by 8 bases and J by 3 bases, leaving 8 bases between them. The length of the CDR3 is 12 residues. CDR1 MNHEY and CDR2 SMNVEV come from the germline V gene (reference sequence). The CDR3 loop is CASGWVYNEQFF. The CDR3 coding sequence is TGTGCCAGCGGATGGGTCTACAATGAGCAGTTCTTC.